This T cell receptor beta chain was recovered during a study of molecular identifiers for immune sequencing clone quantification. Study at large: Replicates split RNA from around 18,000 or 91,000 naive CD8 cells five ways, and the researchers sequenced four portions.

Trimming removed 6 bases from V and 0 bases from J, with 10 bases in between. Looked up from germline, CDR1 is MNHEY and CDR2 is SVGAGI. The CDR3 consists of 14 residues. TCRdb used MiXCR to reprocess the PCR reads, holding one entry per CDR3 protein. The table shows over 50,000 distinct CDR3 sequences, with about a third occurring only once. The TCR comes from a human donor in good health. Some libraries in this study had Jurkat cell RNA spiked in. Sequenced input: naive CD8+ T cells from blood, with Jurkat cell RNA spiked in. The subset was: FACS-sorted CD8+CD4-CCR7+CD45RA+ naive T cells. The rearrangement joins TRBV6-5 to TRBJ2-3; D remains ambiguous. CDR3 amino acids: CASSGYSSTDTQYF. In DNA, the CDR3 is TGTGCCAGCAGCGGATATTCTAGCACAGATACGCAGTATTTT.